A single sample is the source of the 4 T cell receptor beta chains below, sequenced in a study of blood T cell repertoires in COVID-19. The data were produced by immunoSEQ multiplex PCR, yet TCRdb's version contains in-frame clones alone and is incomplete. The sample holds some 160,000 clones, 75% to 80% seen once. Sequencing was carried out using peripheral blood. These receptors came from a woman older than 75 with acute or convalescent COVID-19.

This chain links TRBV3-1 (or the pseudogene TRBV3-2) with TRBJ1-2; perhaps TRBD1 as D (5 bases). Germline CDR1 and CDR2: LGHDT and YNNKEL (reference sequence). V was trimmed by 0 bases and J by 7 bases, leaving 15 bases between them. CDR3 length: 15 residues. CDR3 sequence: CASSQDWVGQRGYTF. CDR3 sequence (DNA): TGTGCCAGCAGCCAAGATTGGGTAGGACAACGTGGCTACACCTTC.

The chain links TRBV7-9 to TRBJ1-2; D remains ambiguous. CDR3 length: 14 residues. Germline CDR1 is SEHNR and CDR2 is FQNEAQ (reference sequence). The V and J ends lost 2 bases and 7 bases respectively, with 14 bases between them. As DNA, the CDR3 is TGTGCCAGCAGCTTACTCGAGACACCGACTGGCTACACCTTC. It specifies CASSLLETPTGYTF.

This chain connects TRBV28 to TRBJ1-2, with a possible D match to TRBD1 (5 bases). Germline CDR1 reads MDHEN; CDR2 reads SYDVKM. CDR3 length: 14 residues. V was shortened by 7 bases and J by 6 bases, with 18 bases between the two germline ends. The CDR3 DNA sequence: TGTGCCAGCACCACGCCAGGGCGATTCGATGGCTACACCTTC. Residues: CASTTPGRFDGYTF.

This clone was picked up a small number of times. The V call is TRBV30, the J call TRBJ1-4; D is uncertain. V was cut by 4 bases and J by 4 bases, with 7 bases left in between. There are 12 residues in the CDR3. Germline values: CDR1 GTSNPN, CDR2 SVGIG (reference sequence). Written as DNA, the CDR3 is TGTGCCTGGAAGAGAGATAATGAAAAACTGTTTTTT. It codes for CAWKRDNEKLFF.